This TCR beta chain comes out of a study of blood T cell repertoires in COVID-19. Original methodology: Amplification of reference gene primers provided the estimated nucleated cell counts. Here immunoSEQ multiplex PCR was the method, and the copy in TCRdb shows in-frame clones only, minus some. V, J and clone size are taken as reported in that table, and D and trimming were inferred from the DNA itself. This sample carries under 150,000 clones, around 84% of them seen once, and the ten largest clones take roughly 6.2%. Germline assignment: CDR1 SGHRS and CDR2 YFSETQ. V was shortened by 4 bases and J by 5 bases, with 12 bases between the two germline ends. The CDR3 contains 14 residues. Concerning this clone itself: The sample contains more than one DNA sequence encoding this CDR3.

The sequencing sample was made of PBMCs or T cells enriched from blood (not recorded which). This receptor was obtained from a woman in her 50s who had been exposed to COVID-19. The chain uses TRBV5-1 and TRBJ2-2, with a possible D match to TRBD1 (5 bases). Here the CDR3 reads CASSVQGGTGELFF. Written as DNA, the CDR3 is TGCGCCAGCAGCGTTCAGGGTGGAACCGGGGAGCTGTTTTTT.